This T cell receptor (beta chain) was captured by sequencing in a study of beta chain features in type 1 diabetes. Study-wide context: There were some 110 million sorted cells examined across all samples.

The authors reverse transcribed all of the isolated RNA, so sequencing captured expressed TCRB transcripts. TCRdb's table, derived via immunoSEQ multiplex PCR, lists solely in-frame clones and lacks some. Among 310,000 or so clones listed, over 14% were seen once. This clone was picked up a small number of times. What it recognizes is unknown. CDR3 length: 14 residues. Trimming removed 6 bases at V and 8 bases at J, with 19 bases between. Germline CDR1 SGHAT, CDR2 FQNNGV. A single heparinised draw of approximately 100 mL on average was taken per donor. Study-level findings and limits: In every one of the four CD4+ subsets, TCRB CDR3s were moderately but significantly shorter in Type 1 diabetes patients.

The sequenced sample consisted of naive CD4+ T cells from blood. The clonotype comes from a young man with type 1 diabetes. This chain uses TRBV11-2 with TRBJ1-2; D unclear. The CDR3 DNA reads as TGTGCCAGCAGGGTGGGAGGACCTAAAGAAGGCTACACCTTC. Its translation: CASRVGGPKEGYTF. Filled out from reference TRBV11-2 and TRBJ1-2, the complete variable domain reads EAGVAQSPRYKIIEKRQSVAFWCNPISGHATLYWYQQILGQGPKLLIQFQNNGVVDDSQLPKDRFSAERLKGVDSTLKIQPAKLEDSAVYLCASRVGGPKEGYTFGSGTRLTVV.